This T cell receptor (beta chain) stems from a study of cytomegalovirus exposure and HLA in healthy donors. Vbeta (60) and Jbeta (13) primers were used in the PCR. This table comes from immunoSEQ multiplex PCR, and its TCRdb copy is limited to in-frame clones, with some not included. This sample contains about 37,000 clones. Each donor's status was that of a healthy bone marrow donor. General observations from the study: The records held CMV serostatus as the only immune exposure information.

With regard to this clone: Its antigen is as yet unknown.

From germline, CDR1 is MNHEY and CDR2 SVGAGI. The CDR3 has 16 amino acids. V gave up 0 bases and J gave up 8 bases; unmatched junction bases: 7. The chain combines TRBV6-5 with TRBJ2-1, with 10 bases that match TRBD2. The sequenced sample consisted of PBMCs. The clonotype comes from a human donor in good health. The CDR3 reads CASSYSKSGGADEQFF. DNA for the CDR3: TGTGCCAGCAGTTACTCGAAGAGCGGGGGGGCCGATGAGCAGTTCTTC.